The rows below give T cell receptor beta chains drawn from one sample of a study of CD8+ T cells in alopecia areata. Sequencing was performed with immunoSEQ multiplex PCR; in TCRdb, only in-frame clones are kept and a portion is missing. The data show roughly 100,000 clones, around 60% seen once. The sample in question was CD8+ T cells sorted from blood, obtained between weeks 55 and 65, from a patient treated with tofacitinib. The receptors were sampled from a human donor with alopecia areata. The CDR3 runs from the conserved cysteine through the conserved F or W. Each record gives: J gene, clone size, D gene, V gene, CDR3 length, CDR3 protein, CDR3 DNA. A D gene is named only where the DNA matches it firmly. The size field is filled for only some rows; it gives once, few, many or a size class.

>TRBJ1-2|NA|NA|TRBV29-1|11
CSVEAGDGYTF
TGCAGCGTTGAGGCAGGGGATGGCTACACCTTC
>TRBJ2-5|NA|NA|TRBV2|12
CASSVLGPPVYF
TGTGCCAGCAGTGTATTAGGACCCCCGGTGTACTTC
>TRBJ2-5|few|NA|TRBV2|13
CASGPLGQETQYF
TGTGCCAGCGGACCACTAGGCCAAGAGACCCAGTACTTC
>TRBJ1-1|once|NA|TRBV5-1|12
CASSKGNTEAFF
TGCGCCAGCAGCAAGGGGAACACTGAAGCTTTCTTT
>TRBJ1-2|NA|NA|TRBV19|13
CASSTDYYYGYTF
TGTGCCAGTAGCACGGACTACTACTATGGCTACACCTTC
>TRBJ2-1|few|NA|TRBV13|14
CASSPNTGDNEQFF
TGTGCCAGCAGCCCAAACACGGGGGACAATGAGCAGTTCTTC
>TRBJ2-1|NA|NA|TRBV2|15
CASRFTGSSYNEQFF
TGTGCCAGCAGATTTACAGGGAGCTCCTACAATGAGCAGTTCTTC
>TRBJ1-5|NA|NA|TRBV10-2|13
CASSESTQGPQHF
TGCGCCAGCAGTGAGTCGACTCAGGGGCCCCAGCATTTT
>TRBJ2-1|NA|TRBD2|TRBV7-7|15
CASSLGSGGNNEQFF
TGTGCTAGCAGCTTAGGTAGCGGGGGAAACAATGAGCAGTTCTTC
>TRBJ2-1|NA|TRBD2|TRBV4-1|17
CASSQSPGTSRGNEQFF
TGCGCCAGCAGCCAAAGCCCCGGGACTAGCCGGGGGAATGAGCAGTTCTTC
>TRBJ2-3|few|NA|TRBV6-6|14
CASSFSGPTDTQYF
TGTGCCAGCAGTTTTTCGGGCCCCACAGATACGCAGTATTTT
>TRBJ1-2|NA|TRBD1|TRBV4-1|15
CASSQDGTDNYGYTF
TGCGCCAGCAGCCAGGACGGGACAGATAACTATGGCTACACCTTC
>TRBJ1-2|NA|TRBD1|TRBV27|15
CASSLSASGGDGYTF
TGTGCCAGCAGTTTATCTGCCTCAGGGGGGGATGGCTACACCTTC
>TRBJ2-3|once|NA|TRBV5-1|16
CASSLRLGSPTDTQYF
TGCGCCAGCAGCTTGAGGCTGGGCAGCCCCACAGATACGCAGTATTTT
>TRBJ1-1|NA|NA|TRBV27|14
CASNRWGSNTEAFF
TGTGCCAGCAACCGTTGGGGCTCAAACACTGAAGCTTTCTTT
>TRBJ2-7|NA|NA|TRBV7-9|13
CASSLDSRYEQYF
TGTGCCAGCAGCTTAGATTCACGCTACGAGCAGTACTTC
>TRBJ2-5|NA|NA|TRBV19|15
CASTRWGGPGETQYF
TGTGCCAGTACCCGGTGGGGGGGGCCGGGAGAGACCCAGTACTTC
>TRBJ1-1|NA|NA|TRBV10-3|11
CAIRRDDWAFF
TGTGCCATCAGAAGGGACGACTGGGCTTTCTTT
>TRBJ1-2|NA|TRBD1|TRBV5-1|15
CASSSEGGRGHGYTF
TGCGCCAGCAGCTCCGAGGGTGGCAGGGGGCATGGCTACACCTTC